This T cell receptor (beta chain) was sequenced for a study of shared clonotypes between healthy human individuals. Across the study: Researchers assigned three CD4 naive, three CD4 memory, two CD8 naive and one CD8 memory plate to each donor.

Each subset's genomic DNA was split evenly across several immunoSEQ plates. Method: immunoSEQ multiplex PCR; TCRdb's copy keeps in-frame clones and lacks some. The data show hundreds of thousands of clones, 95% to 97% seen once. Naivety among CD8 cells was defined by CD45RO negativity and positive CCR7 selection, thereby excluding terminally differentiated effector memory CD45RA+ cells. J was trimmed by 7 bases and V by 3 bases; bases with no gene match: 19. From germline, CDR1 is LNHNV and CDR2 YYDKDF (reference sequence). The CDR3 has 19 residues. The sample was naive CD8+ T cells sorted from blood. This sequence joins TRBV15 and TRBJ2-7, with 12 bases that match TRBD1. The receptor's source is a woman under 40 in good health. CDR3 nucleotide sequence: TGTGCCACCAGCAGTCCCCGGGACAGGGGGCGAGCGGGAGGACGGGAGCAGTACTTC. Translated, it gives CATSSPRDRGRAGGREQYF. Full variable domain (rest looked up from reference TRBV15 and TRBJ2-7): DAMVIQNPRYQVTQFGKPVTLSCSQTLNHNVMYWYQQKSSQAPKLLFHYYDKDFNNEADTPDNFQSRRPNTSFCFLDIRSPGLGDTAMYLCATSSPRDRGRAGGREQYFGPGTRLTVT.